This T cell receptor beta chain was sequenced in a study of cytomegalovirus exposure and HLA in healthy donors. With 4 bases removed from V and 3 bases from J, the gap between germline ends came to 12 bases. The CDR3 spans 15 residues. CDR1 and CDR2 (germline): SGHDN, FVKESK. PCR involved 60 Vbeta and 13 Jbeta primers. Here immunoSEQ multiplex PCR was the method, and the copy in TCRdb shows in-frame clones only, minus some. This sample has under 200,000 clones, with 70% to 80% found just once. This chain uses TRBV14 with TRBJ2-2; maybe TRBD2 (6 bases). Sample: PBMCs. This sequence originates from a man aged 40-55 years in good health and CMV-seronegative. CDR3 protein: CASSLSLAYTGELFF. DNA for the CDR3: TGTGCCAGCAGCCTTTCTCTAGCGTACACCGGGGAGCTGTTTTTT.